The rows below give T cell receptor beta chains drawn from one sample of a study of cytomegalovirus exposure and HLA in healthy donors. The data were produced by immunoSEQ multiplex PCR, yet TCRdb's version contains in-frame clones alone and is incomplete. The table lists around 190,000 clones, 81% of them singletons. Sequencing was carried out using PBMCs. The receptors shown here come from a man aged 18-30 years in good health and CMV-seronegative. CDR3s include the opening cysteine and the closing phenylalanine or tryptophan. D genes are given only for firm matches. A row's size may be missing; if present it is once, few, many or a size class.

J gene: TRBJ2-7; V gene: TRBV10-2; D gene: TRBD2; clone size: -; CDR3 DNA: TGCGCCAGCAGTGACCCCCCCGGAGCGGGAGGGTTCCACGAGCAGTACTTC; CDR3 protein: CASSDPPGAGGFHEQYF
J gene: TRBJ1-5; V gene: TRBV23-1; D gene: -; clone size: once; CDR3 DNA: TGCGCCAGCAGTCGGGCGGGTGTTCAGAGCCTGAATCAGCCCCAGCATTTT; CDR3 protein: CASSRAGVQSLNQPQHF
J gene: TRBJ2-2; V gene: TRBV4-3; D gene: -; clone size: -; CDR3 DNA: TGCGCCAGCAGCCGCGACTACATGAACACCGGGGAGCTGTTTTTT; CDR3 protein: CASSRDYMNTGELFF
J gene: TRBJ2-5; V gene: TRBV7-9; D gene: TRBD1; clone size: -; CDR3 DNA: TGTGCCAGCAGCCAGGGGACAGGGGGGTACTGGGAGACCCAGTACTTC; CDR3 protein: CASSQGTGGYWETQYF
J gene: TRBJ2-7; V gene: TRBV27; D gene: TRBD1; clone size: -; CDR3 DNA: TGTGCCAGCAGTCACCAACGGACAGGGGCCTACGAGCAGTACTTC; CDR3 protein: CASSHQRTGAYEQYF
J gene: TRBJ2-2; V gene: TRBV6-4; D gene: TRBD2; clone size: once; CDR3 DNA: TGTGCCAGCAAGTCACCGGACCCGGGGACTAGTCTTACCGGGGAGCTGTTTTTT; CDR3 protein: CASKSPDPGTSLTGELFF
J gene: TRBJ1-3; V gene: TRBV7-9; D gene: -; clone size: -; CDR3 DNA: TGTGCCAGCAGCCCCTCCGGTGCGTTGTCCATATATTTT; CDR3 protein: CASSPSGALSIYF
J gene: TRBJ2-3; V gene: TRBV5-8; D gene: TRBD2; clone size: -; CDR3 DNA: TGTGCCAGCAGCTTGGGACTAGCGGGCGCAAATACGCAGTATTTT; CDR3 protein: CASSLGLAGANTQYF
J gene: TRBJ2-3; V gene: TRBV11-1; D gene: TRBD2; clone size: -; CDR3 DNA: TGTGCCAGCAGCTTAAGACTAGCGGGAGTGTCAGATACGCAGTATTTT; CDR3 protein: CASSLRLAGVSDTQYF
J gene: TRBJ1-2; V gene: TRBV4-3; D gene: -; clone size: -; CDR3 DNA: TGCGCCAGCAGCCAAGATTCAGGGTTGGGCTACACCTTC; CDR3 protein: CASSQDSGLGYTF
J gene: TRBJ1-3; V gene: TRBV6-5; D gene: -; clone size: -; CDR3 DNA: TGTGCCAGCAGGTCCCGTGTTGGAAACACCATATATTTT; CDR3 protein: CASRSRVGNTIYF
J gene: TRBJ2-3; V gene: TRBV7-6; D gene: TRBD1; clone size: -; CDR3 DNA: TGTGCCAGCAGCCCCAGGGGGCCTGGTCCCACAGATACGCAGTATTTT; CDR3 protein: CASSPRGPGPTDTQYF
J gene: TRBJ1-2; V gene: TRBV5-4; D gene: -; clone size: -; CDR3 DNA: TGTGCCAGCAGCTTGGGCGGGGCCCTCGTCTATGGCTACACCTTC; CDR3 protein: CASSLGGALVYGYTF
J gene: TRBJ1-5; V gene: TRBV27; D gene: -; clone size: -; CDR3 DNA: TGTGCCAGCAGTTTATCGGGGCGCAATCAGCCCCAGCATTTT; CDR3 protein: CASSLSGRNQPQHF